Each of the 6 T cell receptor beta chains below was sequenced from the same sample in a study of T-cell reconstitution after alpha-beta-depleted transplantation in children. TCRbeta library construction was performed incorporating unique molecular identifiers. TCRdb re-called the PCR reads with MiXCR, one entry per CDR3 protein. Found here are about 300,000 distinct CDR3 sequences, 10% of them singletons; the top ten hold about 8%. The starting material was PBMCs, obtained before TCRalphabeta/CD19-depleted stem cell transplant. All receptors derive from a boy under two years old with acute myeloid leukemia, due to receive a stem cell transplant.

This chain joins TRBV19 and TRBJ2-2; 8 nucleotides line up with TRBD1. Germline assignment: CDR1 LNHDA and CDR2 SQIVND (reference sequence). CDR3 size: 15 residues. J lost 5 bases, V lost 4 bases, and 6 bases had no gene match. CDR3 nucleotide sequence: TGTGCCAGTAGTAGGGACAGGCCAACGACCGGGGAGCTGTTTTTT. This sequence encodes CASSRDRPTTGELFF.

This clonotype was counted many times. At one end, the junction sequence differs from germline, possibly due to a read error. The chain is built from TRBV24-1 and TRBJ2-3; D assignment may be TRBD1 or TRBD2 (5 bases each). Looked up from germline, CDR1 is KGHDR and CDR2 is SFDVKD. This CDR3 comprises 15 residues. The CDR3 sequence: CATSGLGTMDDTQYF. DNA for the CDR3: TGTGCCACCAGTGGTTTGGGGACGATGGACGATACGCAGTATTTT.

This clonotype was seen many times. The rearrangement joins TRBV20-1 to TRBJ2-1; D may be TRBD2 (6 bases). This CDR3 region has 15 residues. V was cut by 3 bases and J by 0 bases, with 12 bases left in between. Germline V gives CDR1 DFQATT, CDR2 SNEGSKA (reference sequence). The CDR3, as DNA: TGCAGTGCTAGTGGTAGCGGCAGCTCCTACAATGAGCAGTTCTTC. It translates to CSASGSGSSYNEQFF.

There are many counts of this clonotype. CDR3 region: CSVPTDNTDTQYF. The CDR3 nucleotides are TGCAGTGTCCCCACGGACAACACAGATACGCAGTATTTT. The V call is TRBV20-1, the J call TRBJ2-3, with D maybe TRBD1 (5 bases). In germline, CDR1 is DFQATT, CDR2 SNEGSKA (reference sequence). This CDR3 contains 13 residues. V lost 7 bases and J lost 2, with 13 bases in between.

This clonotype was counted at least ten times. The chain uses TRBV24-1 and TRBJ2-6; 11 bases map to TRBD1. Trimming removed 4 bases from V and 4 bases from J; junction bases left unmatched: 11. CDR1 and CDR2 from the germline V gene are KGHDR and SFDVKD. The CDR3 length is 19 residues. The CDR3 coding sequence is TGTGCCACCAGTGACCATGGACAGGGGGCGCAGACAGGGGCCAACGTCCTGACTTTC. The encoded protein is CATSDHGQGAQTGANVLTF.

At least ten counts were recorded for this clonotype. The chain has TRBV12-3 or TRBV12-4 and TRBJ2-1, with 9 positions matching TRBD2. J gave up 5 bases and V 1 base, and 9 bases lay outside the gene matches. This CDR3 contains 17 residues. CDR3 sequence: CASSLGGLADFNNEQFF. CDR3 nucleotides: TGTGCCAGCAGTTTAGGGGGACTAGCTGATTTTAACAATGAGCAGTTCTTC.